One T cell receptor (beta chain) is described in this entry. This entry belongs to a study of T cell changes during pregnancy in multiple sclerosis. Trimming took 2 bases from V and 3 from J, leaving 17 bases between them. The CDR3 runs to 16 residues. CDR1 and CDR2 (germline): SGDLS, YYNGEE. Sequenced by immunoSEQ multiplex PCR; TCRdb stores in-frame clones only, minus some. The table has about 55,000 clones, around 94% seen once. This TCR derives from a female donor with multiple sclerosis, enrolled in a pregnancy study. The input for sequencing was CD8+ T cells from peripheral blood mononuclear cells, taken after pregnancy. This chain uses TRBV9 with TRBJ1-2; D gene ambiguous. This CDR3 reads CASSVVAELNYYGYTF. CDR3 DNA sequence: TGTGCCAGCAGCGTGGTCGCAGAACTAAACTACTATGGCTACACCTTC.